The rows below give T cell receptor beta chains drawn from one sample of a study of molecular identifiers for immune sequencing clone quantification. TCRdb reanalysed the PCR reads using MiXCR and keeps one entry per CDR3 protein. This sample has 490,000 or so distinct CDR3 sequences, with over 20% found just once. The specimen was naive CD8+ T cells from blood, with Jurkat cell RNA spiked in. The origin of the receptors is a human donor in good health. Some libraries in this study had Jurkat cell RNA spiked in. Each CDR3 is given with its conserved first and last residue. The order of the fields is CDR3 protein, V gene, D gene. The D gene is left open where the match is weak.

CASSGGQGAGNTIYF | TRBV7-2 | TRBD1
CASSYSGYLNTEAFF | TRBV6-5 | -
CASSGGQGLDTQYF | TRBV7-6 | TRBD1
CASGRTLGDNQPQHF | TRBV6-2/TRBV6-3 | -
CASSFSGFEVQETQYF | TRBV28 | -
CVSSLLGVDTQYF | TRBV27 | -
CASSQPLPETQYF | TRBV23-1 | -
CASSSRQVTGGEQYF | TRBV12-3/TRBV12-4 | -
CATNSGTGNTEAFF | TRBV19 | -
CSASRDGEGYEQYF | TRBV20-1 | -
CASSLGLAGVASYEQYF | TRBV5-1 | TRBD2
CASSPGLGNQETQYF | TRBV12-3/TRBV12-4 | -
CASSLGPGATKNIQYF | TRBV7-9 | -
CSSSFGTRNQPQHF | TRBV19 | -
CASSLGSEQYF | TRBV12-3/TRBV12-4 | -
CASSPPRTGADTQYF | TRBV18 | TRBD1
CASSNSPGEQYF | TRBV6-2/TRBV6-3 | -